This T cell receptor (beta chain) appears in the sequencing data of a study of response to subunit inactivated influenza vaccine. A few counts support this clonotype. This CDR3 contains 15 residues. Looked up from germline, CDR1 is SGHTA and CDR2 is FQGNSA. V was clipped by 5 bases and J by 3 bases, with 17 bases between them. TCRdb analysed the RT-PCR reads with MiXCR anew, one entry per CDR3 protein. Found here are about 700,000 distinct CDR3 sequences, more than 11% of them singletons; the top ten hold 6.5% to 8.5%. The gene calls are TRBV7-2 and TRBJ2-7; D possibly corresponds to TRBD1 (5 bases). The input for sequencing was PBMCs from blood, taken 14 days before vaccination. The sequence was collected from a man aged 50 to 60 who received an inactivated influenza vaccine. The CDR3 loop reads CASSPQGNEHYEQYF. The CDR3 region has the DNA TGTGCCAGCAGCCCCCAGGGTAACGAGCACTACGAGCAGTACTTC.